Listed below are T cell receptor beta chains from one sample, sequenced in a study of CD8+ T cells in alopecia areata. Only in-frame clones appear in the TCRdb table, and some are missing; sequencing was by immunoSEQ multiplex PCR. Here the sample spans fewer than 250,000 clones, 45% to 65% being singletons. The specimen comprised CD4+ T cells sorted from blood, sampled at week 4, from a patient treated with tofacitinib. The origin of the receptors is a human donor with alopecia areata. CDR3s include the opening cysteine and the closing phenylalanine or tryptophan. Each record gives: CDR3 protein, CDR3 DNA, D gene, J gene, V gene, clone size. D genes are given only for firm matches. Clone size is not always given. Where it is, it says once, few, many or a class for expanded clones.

CTSSQGGAYNEQFF TGCACCAGCAGCCAAGGGGGGGCCTACAATGAGCAGTTCTTC . TRBJ2-1 TRBV1 .
CAWNPVAVSNQPQHF TGTGCCTGGAACCCTGTAGCGGTTAGCAATCAGCCCCAGCATTTT . TRBJ1-5 TRBV30 .
CASGETGPFVGYTF TGTGCCAGCGGGGAGACAGGCCCCTTTGTGGGCTACACCTTC . TRBJ1-2 TRBV6-5 .
CSVESLTDTQYF TGCAGCGTTGAATCGCTCACAGATACGCAGTATTTT . TRBJ2-3 TRBV29-1 .
CASSFGLAGGEETQYF TGCGCCAGCAGCTTCGGACTAGCGGGTGGAGAAGAGACCCAGTACTTC TRBD2 TRBJ2-5 TRBV5-1 once
CASSAQGPGELFF TGTGCCAGTAGTGCCCAGGGTCCCGGGGAGCTGTTTTTT . TRBJ2-2 TRBV19 .
CASSLWGGDTGELFF TGTGCCAGCAGCTTGTGGGGAGGGGACACCGGGGAGCTGTTTTTT TRBD2 TRBJ2-2 TRBV7-9 few
CASLPPGQGGAFF TGTGCCAGCCTACCTCCGGGACAGGGAGGCGCTTTCTTT TRBD1 TRBJ1-1 TRBV19 few
CASSFRSGRDEQFF TGTGCCAGCAGTTTCAGGAGCGGGAGGGATGAGCAGTTCTTC TRBD2 TRBJ2-1 TRBV13 few
CASTTGGTGETQYF TGTGCCAGCACCACCGGCGGGACAGGGGAGACCCAGTACTTC TRBD1 TRBJ2-5 TRBV6-1 .
CSAREGTAGGSYNEQFF TGCAGCGCTCGTGAAGGGACAGCGGGCGGGTCCTACAATGAGCAGTTCTTC . TRBJ2-1 TRBV29-1 .
CAWRHVGTGKAGELFF TGTGCCTGGAGGCACGTCGGGACAGGGAAAGCCGGGGAGCTGTTTTTT TRBD1 TRBJ2-2 TRBV30 few
CASSLIFNLEQYF TGCGCCAGCAGCTTGATTTTTAACCTCGAGCAGTACTTC . TRBJ2-7 TRBV5-1 .
CASGDRTSYGYTF TGTGCCAGCGGTGACAGGACGAGCTATGGCTACACCTTC . TRBJ1-2 TRBV25-1 .
CASSGLAGGDEQFF TGTGCCAGCAGTGGACTAGCGGGAGGGGATGAGCAGTTCTTC TRBD2 TRBJ2-1 TRBV2 .
CASSFYTRRGTQYF TGTGCCAGCAGTTTTTACACTCGAAGGGGGACCCAGTACTTC . TRBJ2-5 TRBV28 .
CASSPTTGGEQYF TGTGCCAGCAGTCCAACGACAGGGGGGGAGCAGTACTTC TRBD1 TRBJ2-7 TRBV28 .
CASSLGPSGSVDEQFF TGCGCCAGCAGCTTGGGTCCTAGCGGGAGTGTCGATGAGCAGTTCTTC TRBD2 TRBJ2-1 TRBV5-1 .
CASKETRGLVTEAFF TGTGCCAGCAAAGAGACCAGGGGGCTGGTCACTGAAGCTTTCTTT TRBD1 TRBJ1-1 TRBV7-2 .
CATSRDWGLTYEQYF TGTGCCACCAGCAGAGATTGGGGACTTACCTACGAGCAGTACTTC . TRBJ2-7 TRBV15 .
CASSPLQGHEQYF TGTGCCAGCAGCCCCCTTCAGGGCCACGAGCAGTACTTC . TRBJ2-7 TRBV6-5 .